This entry lists 18 T cell receptor beta chains sequenced from one sample in a study of CD8 T cells in Susac syndrome. After extraction with the RNeasy kit, roughly 0.5 to 1 ug of the RNA was reverse transcribed using random hexamers. TCRdb re-derived calls from the immunoSEQ multiplex PCR reads in MiXCR, one entry per CDR3 protein. The repertoire includes about 190,000 distinct CDR3 sequences, around 95% of them detected once, and more than 0.08% sits in the top ten. Source material: CD4+ T cells from PBMCs. These receptors all come from a human donor with Susac syndrome.

The chain recombines TRBV6-5 with TRBJ2-1; D perhaps matches TRBD2 (6 bases). Trimming took 4 bases from V and 6 from J, leaving 10 bases between them. Germline lookup yields CDR1 MNHEY and CDR2 SVGAGI. The CDR3 consists of 13 residues. The CDR3 reads CASSSRLVNEQFF. Here the CDR3 DNA reads TGTGCCAGCAGTTCTCGACTAGTCAATGAGCAGTTCTTC.

This chain joins TRBV14 and TRBJ2-2, with D uncertain. The CDR3 loop spans 12 amino acids. V lost 3 bases, J lost 7 bases, and 6 bases lay in between. CDR1 is SGHDN and CDR2 is FVKESK in the germline V gene. The CDR3 DNA reads TGTGCCAGCAGCCAGAGGTTCGGGGAGCTGTTTTTT. It is translated as CASSQRFGELFF.

The J gene is TRBJ1-5, the V gene TRBV20-1; tentative D call: TRBD1 (5 bases). This CDR3 comprises 15 residues. Germline V gene data show CDR1 as DFQATT and CDR2 as SNEGSKA (reference sequence). V was clipped by 0 bases and J by 5 bases, with 14 bases between them. The CDR3 region is CSARDDLTGDQPQHF. CDR3 sequence (DNA): TGCAGTGCTAGAGACGACCTGACGGGGGATCAGCCCCAGCATTTT.

The CDR3 DNA follows: TGCAGCGTCAGCGGACAGGGAGACACTGAAGCTTTCTTT. Its translation: CSVSGQGDTEAFF. The chain recombines TRBV29-1 with TRBJ1-1; 8 nucleotides align to TRBD1. Germline lookup yields CDR1 SQVTM and CDR2 ANQGSEA. The CDR3 is 13 amino acids. Losses at the gene ends were 6 bases for V and 3 bases for J; bases not matched to a gene: 6.

On this clonotype itself: Germline is not matched at one junction end, which may reflect a read error. The gene calls are TRBV30 and TRBJ2-5; the D gene could be TRBD1 or TRBD2 (5 bases each). Germline V CDR1 and CDR2: GTSNPN, SVGIG (reference sequence). The CDR3 loop spans 12 amino acids. CDR3 sequence: CAWSVGGEAQYF. In nucleotides, the CDR3 is TGTGCCTGGAGTGTTGGGGGAGAGGCCCAGTACTTC. Using reference TRBV30 and TRBJ2-5 for the parts outside the CDR3, the full variable domain is SQTIHQWPATLVQPVGSPLSLECTVEGTSNPNLYWYRQAAGRGLQLLFYSVGIGQISSEVPQNLSASRPQDRQFILSSKKLLLSDSGFYLCAWSVGGEAQYFGPGTRLLVL.

CDR3 amino acids: CAISEAGVEGQPQHF. In nucleotides, the CDR3 is TGTGCCATCAGTGAGGCGGGAGTTGAGGGCCAGCCCCAGCATTTT. The V call is TRBV10-3, the J call TRBJ1-5, with D unresolved. The CDR3 totals 15 residues. CDR1 and CDR2 from the germline V gene are ENHRY and SYGVKD. The V end was cut by 2 bases, the J end by 7 bases, with 15 bases between.

This clonotype has only one observation. V is TRBV12-3 or TRBV12-4 and J is TRBJ1-2, with no clear D. Trimming pared 3 bases from V and 0 bases from J, leaving 11 bases between. This CDR3 region has 15 residues. The DNA for the CDR3 is TGTGCCAGCAGTTTCGATGGCAGTACTAACTATGGCTACACCTTC. This translates into CASSFDGSTNYGYTF.

This sequence joins TRBV29-1 and TRBJ1-1; tentative D call: TRBD1 (5 bases). V dropped 6 bases and J dropped 3 bases, with 14 bases sitting between them. CDR1 and CDR2 (germline): SQVTM, ANQGSEA. The CDR3 has 13 residues. The CDR3 bases are TGCAGCGTACACAGGACCGAGGACACTGAAGCTTTCTTT. This gives the protein CSVHRTEDTEAFF.

The V gene is TRBV4-1, the J gene TRBJ1-6, with D possibly TRBD1 on 6 matching bases. The germline V gene encodes CDR1 MGHRA and CDR2 YSYEKL. The CDR3 extends over 16 amino acids. V was shortened by 0 bases and J by 7 bases, with 13 bases between the two germline ends. The CDR3 DNA reads TGCGCCAGCAGCCAAGAAGGAAACAGGGCCAATTCACCCCTCCACTTT. It is translated as CASSQEGNRANSPLHF.

The chain combines TRBV4-3 with TRBJ2-7, with 7 bases fitting TRBD1. The J segment lost 3 bases and the V segment lost 4 bases, leaving 9 bases of the junction unmatched. CDR1 is LGHNA, CDR2 YSLEER, per germline. The CDR3 is made up of 15 amino acids. The CDR3 DNA is TGCGCCAGCAGCCCTGCCGGGACAGCAGACTACGAGCAGTACTTC. It translates to CASSPAGTADYEQYF.

The table lists this clonotype with a count of one. This sequence joins TRBV6-2 or TRBV6-3 and TRBJ2-1, with D tentatively TRBD2 (7 bases). CDR1 and CDR2 from the germline V gene are MNHEY and SVGEGT. The length of the CDR3 is 14 residues. The V gene lost 5 bases and the J gene lost 4 bases, with 12 bases spanning the gap. Here the CDR3 DNA reads TGTGCCAGCAGTCGCGGGGGCCTTTACAATGAGCAGTTCTTC. Amino acids: CASSRGGLYNEQFF.

In this sample, this clonotype turned up once. The gene calls are TRBV6-6 and TRBJ2-7; possible D gene TRBD1, 6 bases. The CDR3 has 13 amino acids. V was trimmed by 1 base and J by 6 bases, leaving 10 bases between them. From germline, CDR1 is MNHNY and CDR2 SVGAGI (reference sequence). The CDR3 nucleotides are TGTGCCAGCAGTTACTACCCCAGGGGCGAGCAGTACTTC. This sequence encodes CASSYYPRGEQYF.

Only one count was recorded for this clonotype. J is TRBJ2-3 and V is TRBV7-8, with 10 bases that match TRBD2. Germline trimming cut 0 bases from V and 2 bases from J; bases unmatched to any gene: 5. Per germline, CDR1 SGHVS and CDR2 FQNEAQ. This CDR3 comprises 17 residues. The DNA for the CDR3 is TGTGCCAGCAGCTTAGCGAGGAGCGGGGGGGCCACAGATACGCAGTATTTT. Encoded protein: CASSLARSGGATDTQYF.

The rearrangement uses TRBV14 and TRBJ1-2; D possibly corresponds to TRBD1 (6 bases). This CDR3 contains 15 residues. The germline V and J ends were trimmed by 1 base and 4 bases, with 13 bases remaining between them. The germline V gene encodes CDR1 SGHDN and CDR2 FVKESK. This CDR3 reads CASSQAQGFTYGYTF. CDR3 DNA: TGTGCCAGCAGCCAAGCCCAGGGGTTTACCTATGGCTACACCTTC.

The chain links TRBV29-1 to TRBJ1-1; D unclear. The CDR3 totals 12 residues. Looked up from germline, CDR1 is SQVTM and CDR2 is ANQGSEA. Trimming left V 3 bases short and J 0 bases short, with 5 bases between. The CDR3 nucleotides are TGCAGCGTTGAGAATTTGAACACTGAAGCTTTCTTT. Its protein product is CSVENLNTEAFF.

This sequence joins TRBV5-1 and TRBJ2-1; possibly TRBD2 for D (7 bases). Germline CDR1 and CDR2: SGHRS and YFSETQ. CDR3 length: 13 residues. Trimming stripped 0 bases from V and 10 bases from J, with 11 bases between. The CDR3 loop is CASSLGGGVEQFF. In DNA, the CDR3 is TGCGCCAGCAGCTTGGGAGGGGGGGTCGAGCAGTTCTTC.

The chain has TRBV20-1 and TRBJ2-3, with D possibly being TRBD2 (5 bases). The CDR3 consists of 15 residues. The germline V gene encodes CDR1 DFQATT and CDR2 SNEGSKA (reference sequence). Trimming left V 3 bases short and J 0 bases short, with 13 bases between. CDR3 region: CSARDTRTSTDTQYF. The DNA for the CDR3 is TGCAGTGCTAGGGATACTAGGACCAGCACAGATACGCAGTATTTT.

The rearrangement joins TRBV7-3 to TRBJ2-3, with TRBD1 matching over 7 bases. The CDR3 extends over 14 amino acids. In germline, CDR1 is SGHTA, CDR2 FQGTGA. Trimming took 5 bases from V and 4 from J; bases not matched to a gene: 6. CDR3 protein: CASSPRQGPDTQYF. For the CDR3, the DNA is TGTGCCAGCAGCCCAAGACAGGGACCAGATACGCAGTATTTT.